The entry below describes one T cell receptor (beta chain). One junction end disagrees with the germline gene, perhaps due to a read error. The CDR3 is 14 amino acids. The V gene's germline CDR1 is DFQATT and CDR2 SNEGSKA (reference sequence). The data derive from a study of tumor and adjacent non-tumor tissue in lung cancer. No cell sorting was done before RNA was extracted from the tissue. The normal lung tissue was taken more than 3 cm from the tumor edge. TCRbeta libraries were built with three rounds of nested PCR, modified from ARM-PCR. MiXCR was run by TCRdb on the multiplex PCR reads, yielding one entry per CDR3 protein. The sample includes almost 75,000 distinct CDR3 sequences, approximately 68% seen only once; the top ten take 28%.

The sequence came from a woman aged 50 to 60 with non-small cell lung cancer. This rearrangement joins TRBV20-1 to TRBJ2-4; D possibly corresponds to TRBD2 (6 bases). The source material was distant non-tumor lung tissue. This chain's CDR3 is CSARTIGSEDIQYF. CDR3 nucleotide sequence: TGCAGTGCCCGGACTATCGGGAGCGAAGACATTCAATACTTC.